The entry below describes one T cell receptor (beta chain). The data were taken from a study of blood T cell repertoires in COVID-19. Across the whole study: Material from acute and convalescent COVID-19 was sourced from the United States, Italy and Spain. From T cells, B-cell-depleted T cells, or PBMCs came the material, which was cDNA or gDNA.

Germline V gene lookup returns CDR1 KGHSH and CDR2 LQKENI. Trimming took 3 bases from V and 2 from J; bases not matched to a gene: 6. This CDR3 spans 15 amino acids. In the original workflow: Quantification of nucleated cells was approximated via reference gene primer amplification. Produced via immunoSEQ multiplex PCR; TCRdb's table is partial and in-frame only. Clone size and V and J calls were adopted from that table, with D and trimming inferred from the DNA. The profile shows about 240,000 clones, around nine tenths of them singletons. This receptor was obtained from a woman between 35 and 50 years old who had recovered from COVID-19. This chain joins TRBV18 and TRBJ2-5; 7 nucleotides align to TRBD2. Sequenced material: peripheral blood. The CDR3 is CASSPVLAEQETQYF. The CDR3 DNA reads as TGTGCCAGCTCACCGGTCCTAGCGGAACAAGAGACCCAGTACTTC.